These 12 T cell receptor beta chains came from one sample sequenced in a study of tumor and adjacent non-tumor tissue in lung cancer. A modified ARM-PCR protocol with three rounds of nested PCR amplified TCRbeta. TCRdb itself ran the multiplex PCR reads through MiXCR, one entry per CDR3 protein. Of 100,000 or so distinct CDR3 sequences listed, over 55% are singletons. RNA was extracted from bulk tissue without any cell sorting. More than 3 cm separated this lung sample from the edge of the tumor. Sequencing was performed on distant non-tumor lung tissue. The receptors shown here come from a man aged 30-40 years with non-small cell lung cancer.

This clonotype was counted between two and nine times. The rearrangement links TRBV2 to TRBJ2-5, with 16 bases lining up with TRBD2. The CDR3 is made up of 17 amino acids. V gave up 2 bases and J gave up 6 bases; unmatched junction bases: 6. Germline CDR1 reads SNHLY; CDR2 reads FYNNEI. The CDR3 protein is CASSESGTSGGAKTQYF. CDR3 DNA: TGTGCCAGCAGTGAATCCGGGACTAGCGGGGGGGCGAAGACCCAGTACTTC.

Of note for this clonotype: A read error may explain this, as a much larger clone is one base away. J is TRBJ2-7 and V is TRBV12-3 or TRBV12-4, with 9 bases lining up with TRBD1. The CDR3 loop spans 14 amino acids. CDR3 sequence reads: CDSRWGTGRGEQYF. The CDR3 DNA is TGTGACAGCCGATGGGGGACAGGGAGGGGCGAGCAGTACTTC.

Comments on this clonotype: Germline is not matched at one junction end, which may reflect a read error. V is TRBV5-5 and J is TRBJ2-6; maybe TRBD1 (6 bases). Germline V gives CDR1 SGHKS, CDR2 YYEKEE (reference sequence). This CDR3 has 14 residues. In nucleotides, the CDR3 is TGTGCCAACAGCCTCCACAGGGTGCCCAACGTCCTGACTTTC. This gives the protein CANSLHRVPNVLTF.

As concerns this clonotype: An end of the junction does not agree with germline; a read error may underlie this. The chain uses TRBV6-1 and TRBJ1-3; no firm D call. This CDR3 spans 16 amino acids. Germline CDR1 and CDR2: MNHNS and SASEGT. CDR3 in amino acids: CATTKVSMSSGNTIYF. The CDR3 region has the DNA TGTGCCACTACTAAGGTGTCGATGAGCTCTGGGAACACCATATATTTT.

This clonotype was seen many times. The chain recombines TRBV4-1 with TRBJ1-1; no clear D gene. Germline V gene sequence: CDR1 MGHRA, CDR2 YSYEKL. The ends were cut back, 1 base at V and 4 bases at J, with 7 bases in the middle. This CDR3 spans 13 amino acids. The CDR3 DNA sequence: TGCGCCAGCAGCCAAGCGGAGGGCACTGAAGCTTTCTTT. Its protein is CASSQAEGTEAFF.

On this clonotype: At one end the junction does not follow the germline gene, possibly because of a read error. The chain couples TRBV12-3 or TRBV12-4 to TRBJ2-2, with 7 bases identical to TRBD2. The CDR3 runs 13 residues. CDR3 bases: TGTGCCAGCAAACGGGAGGCCTCTGGGGAGCTATTTTTT. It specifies CASKREASGELFF.

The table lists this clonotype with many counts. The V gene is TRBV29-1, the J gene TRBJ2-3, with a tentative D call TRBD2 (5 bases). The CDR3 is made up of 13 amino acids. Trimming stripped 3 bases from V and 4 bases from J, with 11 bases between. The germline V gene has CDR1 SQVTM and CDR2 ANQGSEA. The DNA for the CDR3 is TGCAGCGTTGAGTCCTTCGGGGCAGATACGCAGTATTTT. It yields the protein CSVESFGADTQYF.

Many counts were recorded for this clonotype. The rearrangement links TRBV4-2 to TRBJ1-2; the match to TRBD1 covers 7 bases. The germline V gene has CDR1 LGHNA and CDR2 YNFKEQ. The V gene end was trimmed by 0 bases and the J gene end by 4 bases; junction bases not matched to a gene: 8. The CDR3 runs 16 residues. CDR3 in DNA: TGTGCCAGCAGCCAAGAACGAGGAGACAGGGCCTATGGCTACACCTTC. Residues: CASSQERGDRAYGYTF.

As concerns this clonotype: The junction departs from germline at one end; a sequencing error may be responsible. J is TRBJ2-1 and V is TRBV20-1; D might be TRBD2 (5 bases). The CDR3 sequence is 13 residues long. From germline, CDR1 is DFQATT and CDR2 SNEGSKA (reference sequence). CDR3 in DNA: TGCAGCGCTAGCCGGGGATCCTACAATGATCAGTTCTTC. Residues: CSASRGSYNDQFF.

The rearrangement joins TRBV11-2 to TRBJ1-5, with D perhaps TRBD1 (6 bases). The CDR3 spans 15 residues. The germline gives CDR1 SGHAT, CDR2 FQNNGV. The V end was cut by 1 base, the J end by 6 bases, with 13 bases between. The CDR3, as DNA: TGTGCCAGCAGCTTAGGGGACAATGAGGGTCAGCCCCAGCATTTT. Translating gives CASSLGDNEGQPQHF.

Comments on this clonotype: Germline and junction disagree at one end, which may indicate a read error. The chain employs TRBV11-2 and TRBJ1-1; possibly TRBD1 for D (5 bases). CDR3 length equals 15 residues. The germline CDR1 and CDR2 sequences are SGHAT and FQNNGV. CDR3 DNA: TGTGCCAGCAGCTTAATGTACCGCCCCGGGGCTGATGCTTTCTTC. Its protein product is CASSLMYRPGADAFF.

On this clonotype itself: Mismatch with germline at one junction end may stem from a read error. The DNA of the CDR3 is TGCAGCGTGCCGGTCCGGCAGGGGGCCCCAGATAGGCAGTATTTC. The encoded protein is CSVPVRQGAPDRQYF. The genes are TRBV29-1 and TRBJ2-3, with TRBD1 identical over 8 bases. The CDR3 contains 15 residues. In germline, CDR1 is SQVTM, CDR2 ANQGSEA.